This T cell receptor beta chain came from a study of CD4 T cells in relation to SARS-CoV-2 and coronaviruses. As regards this clone: Its antigen is not known.

Unexposed donor CD4+ T cells date from about 2011-2018, before the COVID-19 pandemic. After about 10 days of culture, CD4+ T cells were isolated. Unexposed-donor CD4+ T cells were probed with SARS-CoV-2 S/N and four cold-coronavirus spikes, cells permitting. Sequencing used immunoSEQ multiplex PCR; TCRdb keeps in-frame clones, though not all of them. The sample has under 25,000 clones, over 75% seen once; the top ten hold about 20%. This TCR was recovered from a human donor in good health. The sequencing sample was made of CD4+ T cells from PBMCs, cultured in vitro.

DNA of the CDR3: TGTGCCTGGAGGCCCCCGAGGGGCGGCTCCTACAATGAGCAGTTCTTC. It yields the protein CAWRPPRGGSYNEQFF. The chain joins TRBV30 to TRBJ2-1; perhaps D is TRBD1 or TRBD2 (5 bases each). The V end lost 3 bases, the J end lost 0 bases, and 15 bases lay between the germline ends. This CDR3 is built from 16 residues. The germline gives CDR1 GTSNPN, CDR2 SVGIG (reference sequence).